The 9 T cell receptor beta chains reported below all come from one sample, sequenced in a study of post-analysis software for immune sequencing data. Study results and caveats: TRBV5-6, TRBV5-1 and TRBV20-1 belonged to a set of about five TRBV segments that were more frequent in patients than controls.

Their antigens remain unidentified. Included in the TCR beta cDNA libraries were unique molecular identifiers. TCRdb fed the PCR reads into MiXCR, producing one record per CDR3 protein. Of 550,000 to 700,000 distinct CDR3 sequences in the sample, roughly 40% were seen once. Sample: blood. The receptors stem from a girl between 5 and 17 years old with multiple sclerosis.

The chain combines TRBV20-1 with TRBJ2-5; 10 bases match TRBD2. This CDR3 comprises 16 residues. Trimming at V came to 3 bases and at J to 2 bases, leaving 9 bases not matched to a gene. Germline assignment: CDR1 DFQATT and CDR2 SNEGSKA (reference sequence). CDR3 region: CSASTLAGAQQETQYF. CDR3 bases: TGCAGTGCTAGTACGCTAGCGGGGGCGCAACAAGAGACCCAGTACTTC.

The table lists this clonotype with a count of one. V gene TRBV20-1 combines with J gene TRBJ2-4; 8 bases map to TRBD1. Looked up from germline, CDR1 is DFQATT and CDR2 is SNEGSKA (reference sequence). The CDR3 consists of 15 residues. The ends lost 6 bases at V and 4 bases at J; junction bases unmatched: 11. The CDR3 DNA follows: TGCAGTGCCAACCCCCGGGGACAGGCTAAAAACATTCAGTACTTC. Translation: CSANPRGQAKNIQYF.

V usage is TRBV10-3 and J usage is TRBJ2-1; 11 positions agree with TRBD2. V shed 3 bases, J shed 9 bases, and the junction held 10 bases outside the gene matches. The CDR3 consists of 16 residues. Germline V lookup: CDR1 ENHRY, CDR2 SYGVKD. The CDR3 is CAISEPLGTSGGEQFF. As DNA, the CDR3 is TGTGCCATCAGTGAACCACTTGGGACTAGCGGTGGTGAGCAGTTCTTC.

The rearrangement links TRBV5-6 to TRBJ2-5; D possibly corresponds to TRBD2 (6 bases). The CDR3 spans 14 residues. Germline CDR1 SGHDT, CDR2 YYEEEE. The germline V and J ends were trimmed by 2 bases and 7 bases, with 15 bases remaining between them. CDR3 amino acids: CASSFLTRGGTQYF. CDR3 bases: TGTGCCAGCAGCTTTTTGACTAGAGGAGGGACCCAGTACTTC.

In the case of this clonotype: At one end, the junction sequence differs from germline, possibly due to a read error. The rearrangement joins TRBV4-2 to TRBJ2-3; 12 nucleotides match TRBD2. This CDR3 has 17 amino acids. Per the germline V gene, CDR1 is LGHNA and CDR2 is YNFKEQ. In nucleotides, the CDR3 is TGTGCCAGCACCCAAGATCAGACTAGCGGGGGCACGTATACGCAGTATTTT. It yields the protein CASTQDQTSGGTYTQYF.

This clonotype was seen more than once but under ten times. The chain couples TRBV28 to TRBJ2-7; TRBD1 matches at 11 bases. Germline values: CDR1 MDHEN, CDR2 SYDVKM. With V trimmed by 7 bases and J by 7 bases, 15 bases remained unmatched. The CDR3 loop spans 16 amino acids. This CDR3 is CASTNMAGGQGGEQYF. The DNA of the CDR3 is TGTGCCAGCACCAACATGGCGGGGGGACAGGGGGGGGAGCAGTACTTC.

This clonotype appeared a few times. The CDR3 here is CASGQPTNEKLFF. The CDR3 DNA follows: TGTGCCAGCGGCCAGCCAACTAATGAAAAACTGTTTTTT. V and J are TRBV6-1 and TRBJ1-4; no firm D call. The CDR3 covers 13 residues. Germline V gene data show CDR1 as MNHNS and CDR2 as SASEGT. Trimming pared 8 bases from V and 0 bases from J, leaving 7 bases between.

This clonotype turned up a few times. This chain links TRBV7-9 with TRBJ1-1; no clear D. CDR1 is SEHNR and CDR2 is FQNEAQ in the germline V gene (reference sequence). The CDR3 runs to 14 residues. V gave up 1 base and J gave up 0 bases, with 6 bases separating them. The CDR3, as DNA: TGTGCCAGCAGCTTAGACCCTATGAACACTGAAGCTTTCTTT. Protein: CASSLDPMNTEAFF.

This clonotype was observed a few times. This sequence joins TRBV10-3 and TRBJ2-1; 8 positions agree with TRBD1. From germline, CDR1 is ENHRY and CDR2 SYGVKD. Trimming took 6 bases from V and 5 from J; bases not matched to a gene: 3. This CDR3 region has 13 residues. The CDR3 protein is CAISGTGNNEQFF. The CDR3 DNA reads as TGTGCCATCAGCGGGACAGGAAACAATGAGCAGTTCTTC.